The rows below give T cell receptor beta chains drawn from one sample of a study of vaccination effects on CD4 cells after COVID-19. For these receptors, no antigen is known. The data were produced by immunoSEQ multiplex PCR, yet TCRdb's version contains in-frame clones alone and is incomplete. The table has roughly 59,000 clones, around 80% seen once; the top ten hold 2%. Sequences were derived from CD4+ T cells from PBMCs cultured with HCoV-OC43 spike peptides, sampled after COVID-19 vaccination. The receptors stem from a human donor who received a COVID-19 vaccine. Each CDR3 is given with its conserved first and last residue. Each record gives: V gene, clone size, J gene, CDR3 protein. The size of a clone is reported for some rows only, either as once, few or many, or as a class for expanded clones.

>TRBV14|NA|TRBJ2-1
CASSLNPHYNEQFF
>TRBV4-3|NA|TRBJ2-6
CASSQDRGKDSGANVLTF
>TRBV18|once|TRBJ1-4
CASSREQGWNEKLFF
>TRBV12-3/TRBV12-4|NA|TRBJ1-1
CASTQTANTEAFF
>TRBV19|NA|TRBJ1-1
CASSKQGAGGTEAFF
>TRBV6-5|NA|TRBJ1-2
CASSRETNYGYTF
>TRBV24-1|NA|TRBJ2-2
CATSDLAAGEYTGELFF
>TRBV12-5|NA|TRBJ1-4
CASGSRTGTNEKLFF
>TRBV4-2|NA|TRBJ2-1
CASSQTGRGFDEQFF
>TRBV18|NA|TRBJ1-1
CASSPQFPNTEAFF
>TRBV6-6|NA|TRBJ2-6
CASSTTGSGANVLTF
>TRBV12-3/TRBV12-4|few|TRBJ1-4
CASNLSNEKLFF
>TRBV4-1|once|TRBJ2-2
CASSQDLISGGRAGELFF
>TRBV7-3|NA|TRBJ1-2
CASSPSGSANYGYTF
>TRBV5-4|NA|TRBJ2-6
CASSLVAFSSGANVLTF
>TRBV3-1/TRBV3-2|NA|TRBJ1-1
CASSDRGLSTEAFF
>TRBV6-1|NA|TRBJ2-3
CASSNTRTGGDTQYF
>TRBV7-2|NA|TRBJ2-1
CASRLGVQGGNEQFF
>TRBV19|few|TRBJ1-5
CASGPLSPSIFPQHF
>TRBV11-3|NA|TRBJ1-1
CASSQRQGNTEAFF
>TRBV12-3/TRBV12-4|NA|TRBJ1-3
CASSGLRNTIYF
>TRBV2|NA|TRBJ2-5
CAGASELAIGETQYF
>TRBV19|few|TRBJ1-1
CASSKTGRDTEAFF
>TRBV7-3|NA|TRBJ2-3
CASSGPGDTQYF
>TRBV10-1|NA|TRBJ2-3
CASSEHKTGNTQYF
>TRBV6-5|few|TRBJ1-2
CASKEDRRNYGYTF
>TRBV7-2|NA|TRBJ2-3
CASRQGSTDTQYF
>TRBV18|NA|TRBJ1-1
CASSPSIDVENTEAFF
>TRBV10-2|few|TRBJ1-5
CASSESMGPRIQHF
>TRBV2|NA|TRBJ2-2
CARGITGELFF